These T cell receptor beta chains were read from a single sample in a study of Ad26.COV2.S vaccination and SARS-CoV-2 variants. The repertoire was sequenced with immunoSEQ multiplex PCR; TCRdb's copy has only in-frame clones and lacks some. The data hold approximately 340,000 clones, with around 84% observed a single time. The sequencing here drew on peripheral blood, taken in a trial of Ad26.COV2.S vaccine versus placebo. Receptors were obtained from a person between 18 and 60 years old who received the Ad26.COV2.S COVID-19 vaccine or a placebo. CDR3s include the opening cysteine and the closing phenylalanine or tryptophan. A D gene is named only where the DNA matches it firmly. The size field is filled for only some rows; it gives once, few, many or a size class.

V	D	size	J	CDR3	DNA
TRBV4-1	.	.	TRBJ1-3	CASSQFSGNTIYF	TGCGCCAGCAGCCAATTCTCTGGAAACACCATATATTTT
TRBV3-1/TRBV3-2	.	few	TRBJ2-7	CASSLGASYEQYF	TGTGCCAGCAGCCTGGGGGCGTCCTACGAGCAGTACTTC
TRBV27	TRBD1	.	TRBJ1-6	CASSPGTGGSPLHF	TGTGCCAGCAGTCCCGGGACAGGAGGTTCACCCCTCCACTTT
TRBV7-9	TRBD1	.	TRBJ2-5	CASSFRGQGAETQYF	TGTGCCAGCAGCTTTCGTGGACAGGGGGCGGAGACCCAGTACTTC
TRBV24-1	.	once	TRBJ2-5	CATSDSTPDRGETQYF	TGTGCCACCAGTGACTCCACCCCGGACAGAGGGGAGACCCAGTACTTC
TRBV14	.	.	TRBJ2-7	CASSQEVRSLGVQYF	TGTGCCAGCAGCCAAGAGGTCCGGTCTTTGGGTGTGCAGTACTTC
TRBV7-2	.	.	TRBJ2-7	CASSLGLATYEQYF	TGTGCCAGCAGCTTAGGGCTAGCGACGTACGAGCAGTACTTC
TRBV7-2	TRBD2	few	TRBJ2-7	CASSLAGGSSYEQYF	TGTGCCAGCAGCTTAGCGGGGGGGAGTAGCTACGAGCAGTACTTC
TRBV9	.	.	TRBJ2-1	CASSEGTDNEQFF	TGTGCCAGCAGCGAGGGAACAGACAATGAGCAGTTCTTC
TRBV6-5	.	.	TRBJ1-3	CASSFYREGNTIYF	TGTGCCAGCAGTTTCTACAGGGAAGGAAACACCATATATTTT
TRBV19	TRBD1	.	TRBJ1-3	CASSLRQGGNTIYF	TGTGCCAGTAGTTTGCGACAGGGGGGAAACACCATATATTTT